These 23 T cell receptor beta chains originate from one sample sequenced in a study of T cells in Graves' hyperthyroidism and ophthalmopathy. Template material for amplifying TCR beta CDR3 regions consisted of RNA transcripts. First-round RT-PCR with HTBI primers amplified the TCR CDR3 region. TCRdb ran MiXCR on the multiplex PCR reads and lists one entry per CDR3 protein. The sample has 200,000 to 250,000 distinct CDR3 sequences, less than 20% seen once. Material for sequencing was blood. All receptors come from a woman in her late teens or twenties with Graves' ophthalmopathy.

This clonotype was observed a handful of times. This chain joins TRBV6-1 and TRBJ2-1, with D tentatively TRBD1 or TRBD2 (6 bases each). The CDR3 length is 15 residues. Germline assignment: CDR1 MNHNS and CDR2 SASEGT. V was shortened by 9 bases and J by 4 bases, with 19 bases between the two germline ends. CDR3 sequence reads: CARYPLRRGYNEQFF. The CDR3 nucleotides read TGTGCCAGATACCCCCTCCGGAGGGGGTACAATGAGCAGTTCTTC.

CDR3 protein: CASSGAGGTGPDTQYF. For the CDR3, the DNA is TGTGCCAGCAGTGGAGCGGGGGGGACCGGCCCAGATACGCAGTATTTT. This chain connects TRBV2 to TRBJ2-3, with TRBD2 identical over 10 bases. The V gene's germline CDR1 is SNHLY and CDR2 FYNNEI. Unmatched junction bases numbered 8, after V lost 4 bases and J lost 4 bases. This CDR3 contains 16 residues.

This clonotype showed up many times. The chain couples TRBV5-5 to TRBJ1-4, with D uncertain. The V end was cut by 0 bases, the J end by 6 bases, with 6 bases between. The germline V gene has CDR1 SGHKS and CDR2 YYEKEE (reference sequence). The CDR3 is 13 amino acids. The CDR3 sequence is CASSLATYEKLFF. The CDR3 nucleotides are TGTGCCAGCAGCTTGGCCACATATGAAAAACTGTTTTTT.

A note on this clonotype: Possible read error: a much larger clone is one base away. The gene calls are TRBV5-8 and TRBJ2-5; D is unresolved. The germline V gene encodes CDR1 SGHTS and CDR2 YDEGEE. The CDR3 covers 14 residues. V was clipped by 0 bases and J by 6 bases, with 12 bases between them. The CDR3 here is CASSLERLQQTQYF. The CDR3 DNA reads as TGTGCCAGCAGCTTGGAAAGACTTCAACAGACCCAGTACTTC.

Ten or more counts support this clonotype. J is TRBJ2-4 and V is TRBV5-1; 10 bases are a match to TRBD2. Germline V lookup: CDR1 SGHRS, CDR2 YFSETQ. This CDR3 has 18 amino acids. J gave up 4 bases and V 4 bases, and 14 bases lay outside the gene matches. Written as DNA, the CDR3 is TGCGCCAGCAGCCCTTTTTCGGCTAGCGGGGGAGTTAAAAACATTCAGTACTTC. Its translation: CASSPFSASGGVKNIQYF.

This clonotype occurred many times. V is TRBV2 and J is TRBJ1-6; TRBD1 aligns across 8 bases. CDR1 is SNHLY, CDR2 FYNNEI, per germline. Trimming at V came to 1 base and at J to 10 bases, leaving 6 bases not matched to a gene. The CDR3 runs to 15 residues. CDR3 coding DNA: TGTGCCAGCAGTGAAGAGGGACAGGTGGCATCACCCCTCCACTTT. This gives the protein CASSEEGQVASPLHF.

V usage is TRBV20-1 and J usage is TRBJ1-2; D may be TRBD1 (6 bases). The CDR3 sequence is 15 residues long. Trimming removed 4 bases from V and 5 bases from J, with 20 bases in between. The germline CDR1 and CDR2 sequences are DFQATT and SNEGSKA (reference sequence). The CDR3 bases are TGCAGTGCTACGTACCCTAGCGGGGGGACATATGGCTACACCTTC. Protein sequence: CSATYPSGGTYGYTF.

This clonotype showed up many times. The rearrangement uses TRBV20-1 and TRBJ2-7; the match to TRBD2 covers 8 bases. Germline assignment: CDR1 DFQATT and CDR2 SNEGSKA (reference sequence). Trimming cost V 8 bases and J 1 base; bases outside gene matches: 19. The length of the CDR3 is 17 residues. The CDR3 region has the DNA TGCAGTCCCTCGTTCCAGGGGAGCGGGAGTTATTCCTACGAGCAGTACTTC. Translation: CSPSFQGSGSYSYEQYF.

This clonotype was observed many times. CDR3 amino acids: CASSSSKTSGRVYEQYF. Written as DNA, the CDR3 is TGTGCCAGCAGCTCTTCTAAGACTAGCGGGAGGGTCTACGAGCAGTACTTC. V and J are TRBV5-6 and TRBJ2-7, with 14 bases fitting TRBD2. Germline assignment: CDR1 SGHDT and CDR2 YYEEEE. The ends lost 3 bases at V and 3 bases at J; junction bases unmatched: 8. The CDR3 runs 17 residues.

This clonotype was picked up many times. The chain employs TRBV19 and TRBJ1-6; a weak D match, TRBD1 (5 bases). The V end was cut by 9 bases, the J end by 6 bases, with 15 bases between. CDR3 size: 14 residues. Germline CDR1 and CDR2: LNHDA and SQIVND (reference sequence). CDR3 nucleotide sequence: TGTGCCAGCAGGGACGGCGATTCTAATTCACCCCTCCACTTT. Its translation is CASRDGDSNSPLHF.

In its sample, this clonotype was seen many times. DNA for the CDR3: TGTGCCAGCAGTTTTAGGGGGACAAACAGCTACAATGAGCAGTTCTTC. Encoded protein: CASSFRGTNSYNEQFF. This rearrangement joins TRBV12-3 or TRBV12-4 to TRBJ2-1, with D perhaps TRBD1 (6 bases). Trimming cost V 3 bases and J 3 bases, with 15 bases left between them. The CDR3 is made up of 16 amino acids.

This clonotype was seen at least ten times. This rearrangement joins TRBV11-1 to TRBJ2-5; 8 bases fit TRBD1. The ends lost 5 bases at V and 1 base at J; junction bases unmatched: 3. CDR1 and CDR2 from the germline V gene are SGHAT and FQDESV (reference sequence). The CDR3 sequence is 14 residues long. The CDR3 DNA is TGTGCCAGCAGCCGCGGACAGGGCCAAGAGACCCAGTACTTC. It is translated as CASSRGQGQETQYF.

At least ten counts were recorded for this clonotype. The CDR3 DNA reads TGTGCCAGCAGGGATAATAGCAATCAGCCCCAGCATTTT. It yields the protein CASRDNSNQPQHF. The chain employs TRBV6-2 or TRBV6-3 and TRBJ1-5, with D uncertain. CDR1 and CDR2 (germline): MNHEY, SVGEGT. V lost 6 bases, J lost 0 bases, and 6 bases lay in between. The CDR3 totals 13 residues.

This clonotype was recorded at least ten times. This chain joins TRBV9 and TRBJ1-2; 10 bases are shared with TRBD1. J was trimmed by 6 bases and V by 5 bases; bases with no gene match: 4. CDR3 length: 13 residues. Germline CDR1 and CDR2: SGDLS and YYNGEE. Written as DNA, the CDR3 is TGTGCCAGCAGTTCGACAGGGGGCAATGGCTACACCTTC. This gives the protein CASSSTGGNGYTF.

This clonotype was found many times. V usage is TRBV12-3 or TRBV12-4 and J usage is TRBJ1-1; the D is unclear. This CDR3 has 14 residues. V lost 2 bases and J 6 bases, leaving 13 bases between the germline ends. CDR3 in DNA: TGTGCCAGCAGTTTAAGTTTCGTTTTTCCTGAAGCTTTCTTT. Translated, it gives CASSLSFVFPEAFF.

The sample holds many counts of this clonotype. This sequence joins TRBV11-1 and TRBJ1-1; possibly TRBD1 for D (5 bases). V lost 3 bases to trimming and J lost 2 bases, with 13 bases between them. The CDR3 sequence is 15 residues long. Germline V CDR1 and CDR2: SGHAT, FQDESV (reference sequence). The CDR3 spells CASSFSETANTEAFF. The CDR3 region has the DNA TGTGCCAGCAGCTTCAGTGAGACAGCAAACACTGAAGCTTTCTTT.

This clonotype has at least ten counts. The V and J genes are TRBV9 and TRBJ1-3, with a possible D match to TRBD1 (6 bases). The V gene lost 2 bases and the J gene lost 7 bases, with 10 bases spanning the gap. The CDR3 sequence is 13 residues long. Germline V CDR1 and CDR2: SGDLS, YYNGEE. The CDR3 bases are TGTGCCAGCAGCGTGGAAACAGGGAACACCATATATTTT. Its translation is CASSVETGNTIYF.

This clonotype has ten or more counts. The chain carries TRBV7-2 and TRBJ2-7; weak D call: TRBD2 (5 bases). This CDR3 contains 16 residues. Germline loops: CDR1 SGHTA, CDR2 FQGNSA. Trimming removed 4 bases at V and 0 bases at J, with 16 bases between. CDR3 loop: CASSSERSGSSYEQYF. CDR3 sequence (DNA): TGTGCCAGCAGCTCAGAACGAAGCGGATCCTCCTACGAGCAGTACTTC.

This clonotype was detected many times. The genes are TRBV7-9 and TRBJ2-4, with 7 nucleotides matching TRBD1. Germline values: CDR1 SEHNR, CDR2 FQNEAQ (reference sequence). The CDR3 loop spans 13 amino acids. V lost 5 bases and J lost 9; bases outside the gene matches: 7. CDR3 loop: CASSTRQGGIQYF. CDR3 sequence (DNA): TGTGCCAGCAGCACTCGACAGGGTGGCATTCAGTACTTC.

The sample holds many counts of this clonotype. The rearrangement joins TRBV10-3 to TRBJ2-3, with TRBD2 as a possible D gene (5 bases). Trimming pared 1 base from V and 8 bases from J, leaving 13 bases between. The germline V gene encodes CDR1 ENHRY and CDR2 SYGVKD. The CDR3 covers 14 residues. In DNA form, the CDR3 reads TGTGCCATCAGTGAGTGGGAGCGGTCAGGTACGCAGTATTTT. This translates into CAISEWERSGTQYF.

As DNA, the CDR3 is TGTGCCAGCTCTTTCGTCGCACGGGACAGGGGCGAGCAGTACTTC. Its translation: CASSFVARDRGEQYF. V gene TRBV27 combines with J gene TRBJ2-7; 10 positions match TRBD1. After removal of 8 bases from V and 6 bases from J, the junction contained 13 bases not matched to a gene. Germline V gene data show CDR1 as MNHEY and CDR2 as SMNVEV (reference sequence). The CDR3 length is 15 residues.

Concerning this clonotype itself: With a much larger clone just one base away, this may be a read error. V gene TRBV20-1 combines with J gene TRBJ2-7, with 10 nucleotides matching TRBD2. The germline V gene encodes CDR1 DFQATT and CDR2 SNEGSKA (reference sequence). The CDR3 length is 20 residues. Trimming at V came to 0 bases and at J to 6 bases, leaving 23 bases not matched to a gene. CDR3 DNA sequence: TGCAGTGCTAGAGATCTTTGGGCTAGCGGGAGTACGAAGAATGCCTGCGAGCAGTACTTC. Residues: CSARDLWASGSTKNACEQYF.

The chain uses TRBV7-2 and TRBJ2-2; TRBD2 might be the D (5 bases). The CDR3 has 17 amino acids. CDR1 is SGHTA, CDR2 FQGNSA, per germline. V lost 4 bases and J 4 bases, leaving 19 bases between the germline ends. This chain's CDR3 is CASSSTRCSRGTGELFF. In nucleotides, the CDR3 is TGTGCCAGCAGCTCAACCCGGTGCTCTCGGGGCACCGGGGAGCTGTTTTTT. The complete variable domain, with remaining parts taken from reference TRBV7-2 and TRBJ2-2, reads GAGVSQSPSNKVTEKGKDVELRCDPISGHTALYWYRQSLGQGLEFLIYFQGNSAPDKSGLPSDRFSAERTGGSVSTLTIQRTQQEDSAVYLCASSSTRCSRGTGELFFGEGSRLTVL.